The 20 T cell receptor beta chains given below trace back to one sample, sequenced in a study of cytomegalovirus exposure and HLA in healthy donors. The study ran its PCR with 60 Vbeta and 13 Jbeta primers. TCRdb keeps only in-frame clones here, not all; method: immunoSEQ multiplex PCR. The sample includes around 150,000 clones, about 65% of them seen just once. Sequencing was performed on PBMCs. All receptors derive from a woman between 18 and 29 years old in good health and CMV-seropositive.

The rearrangement joins TRBV6-1 to TRBJ1-1, with D hard to call. Germline V gene sequence: CDR1 MNHNS, CDR2 SASEGT. Trimming took off 1 base at V and 6 bases at J, with 9 bases between the two ends. The CDR3 is 13 amino acids. This chain's CDR3 is CASSEVYGPEAFF. Here the CDR3 DNA reads TGTGCCAGCAGTGAAGTTTATGGCCCTGAAGCTTTCTTT.

The chain recombines TRBV18 with TRBJ1-1; D is unresolved. This CDR3 is 15 amino acids long. Germline CDR1 is KGHSH and CDR2 is LQKENI. V lost 3 bases, J lost 3 bases, and 14 bases lay in between. The CDR3 sequence is CASSPVQLAYTEAFF. CDR3 coding DNA: TGTGCCAGCTCACCCGTACAGCTCGCGTACACTGAAGCTTTCTTT.

For the CDR3, the DNA is TGTGCCATCAGTCAGCTAGCGGACAATGAGCAGTTCTTC. Translation gives CAISQLADNEQFF. The chain joins TRBV10-3 to TRBJ2-1, with 7 bases aligning to TRBD2. This CDR3 contains 13 residues. In germline, CDR1 is ENHRY, CDR2 SYGVKD. V was pared by 5 bases and J by 5 bases, with 3 bases of the junction left unmatched.

This clone was seen a few times. The V gene is TRBV5-1, the J gene TRBJ2-1; D gene unclear. This CDR3 comprises 12 residues. Germline-derived CDR1 and CDR2 are SGHRS and YFSETQ. V was clipped by 0 bases and J by 8 bases, with 6 bases between them. The CDR3 DNA sequence: TGCGCCAGCAGCTTGGCCCCCGATGAGCAGTTCTTC. Translated, it gives CASSLAPDEQFF.

The chain carries TRBV10-3 and TRBJ2-7, with TRBD1 matching over 7 bases. From germline, CDR1 is ENHRY and CDR2 SYGVKD. This CDR3 contains 12 residues. With V trimmed by 8 bases and J by 3 bases, 4 bases remained unmatched. Here the CDR3 DNA reads TGTGCCATCTCGGGACAGCTCTACGAGCAGTACTTC. Its translation is CAISGQLYEQYF.

This clone has only one observation. The chain carries TRBV4-3 and TRBJ2-6; 13 bases line up with TRBD2. V shed 2 bases, J shed 3 bases, and the junction held 10 bases outside the gene matches. The CDR3 runs to 20 residues. Germline loops: CDR1 LGHNA, CDR2 YSLEER. CDR3 sequence: CASSQQTSGGASFGANVLTF. The CDR3 DNA follows: TGCGCCAGCAGCCAACAAACTAGCGGGGGGGCCTCGTTTGGGGCCAACGTCCTGACTTTC.

On this clone itself: At one end the junction does not follow the germline gene, possibly because of a read error. The same CDR3 can be traced to other DNA sequences in this sample. The V gene is TRBV7-8, the J gene TRBJ1-1; D is perhaps TRBD1 (6 bases). Germline values: CDR1 SGHVS, CDR2 FQNEAQ. The CDR3 extends over 15 amino acids. In DNA, the CDR3 is TGTGCCAGCAGCTTAGCCGGGACATGGGACACTGAAGCCTTCTTT. Translation: CASSLAGTWDTEAFF.

The gene calls are TRBV27 and TRBJ1-5; D might be TRBD1 (5 bases). The V gene lost 7 bases and the J gene lost 6 bases, with 16 bases spanning the gap. CDR1 is MNHEY and CDR2 is SMNVEV in the germline V gene (reference sequence). This CDR3 is 14 amino acids long. CDR3 in amino acids: CASKSGVRGQPQHF. The CDR3 region has the DNA TGTGCCAGCAAGTCGGGGGTTCGGGGTCAGCCCCAGCATTTT.

The chain employs TRBV2 and TRBJ1-3; no firm D call. Germline CDR1 and CDR2: SNHLY and FYNNEI. This CDR3 region has 15 residues. Trimming cost V 4 bases and J 0 bases, with 10 bases left between them. The CDR3 DNA reads TGTGCCAGCAGTGTATCCGGTTTCTCTGGAAACACCATATATTTT. Translating gives CASSVSGFSGNTIYF.

The chain employs TRBV4-1 and TRBJ2-7; TRBD2 might be the D (6 bases). Germline V lookup: CDR1 MGHRA, CDR2 YSYEKL. The V end was cut by 3 bases, the J end by 3 bases, with 18 bases between. CDR3 length equals 16 residues. The CDR3 DNA follows: TGCGCCAGCAGCCACTTATCAGGGACTGTCAACTACGAGCAGTACTTC. As protein: CASSHLSGTVNYEQYF.

The chain carries TRBV6-5 and TRBJ2-1, with D perhaps TRBD2 (6 bases). The CDR3 loop spans 15 amino acids. Germline lookup yields CDR1 MNHEY and CDR2 SVGAGI. The V end was cut by 2 bases, the J end by 2 bases, with 10 bases between. CDR3 in DNA: TGTGCCAGCAGTTACCACGGGAGTACCTACAATGAGCAGTTCTTC. The encoded protein is CASSYHGSTYNEQFF.

In DNA form, the CDR3 reads TGTGCCAGCAGTGGTCCGGGACTGAGCACAGATACGCAGTATTTT. It yields the protein CASSGPGLSTDTQYF. The chain carries TRBV6-1 and TRBJ2-3, with D maybe TRBD2 (6 bases). Per germline, CDR1 MNHNS and CDR2 SASEGT. Trimming left V 4 bases short and J 0 bases short, with 11 bases between. The CDR3 runs 15 residues.

In its sample, this clone was seen a few times. The chain links TRBV18 to TRBJ1-2, with unresolved D. The V gene lost 6 bases and the J gene lost 1 base, with 9 bases spanning the gap. Germline CDR1 is KGHSH and CDR2 is LQKENI. This CDR3 region has 13 residues. CDR3 sequence (DNA): TGTGCCAGCTCCGGGTTAGGTAACTATGGCTACACCTTC. It specifies CASSGLGNYGYTF.

The chain links TRBV19 to TRBJ2-7; 9 nucleotides match TRBD1. Trimming removed 6 bases from V and 5 bases from J; junction bases left unmatched: 8. The length of the CDR3 is 14 residues. Germline CDR1 reads LNHDA; CDR2 reads SQIVND (reference sequence). The CDR3 DNA sequence: TGTGCCAGTAGACGTTCGGACAGGGGCGACGAGCAGTACTTC. Its protein product is CASRRSDRGDEQYF.

This chain uses TRBV7-2 with TRBJ2-1; D not certain. The CDR3 is made up of 13 amino acids. Germline CDR1 SGHTA, CDR2 FQGNSA. Trimming removed 0 bases at V and 7 bases at J, with 7 bases between. The CDR3 reads CASSLAVRNEQFF. The DNA of the CDR3 is TGTGCCAGCAGCTTAGCTGTCCGGAATGAGCAGTTCTTC.

The chain carries TRBV10-1 and TRBJ2-2; the match to TRBD2 covers 7 bases. The germline V gene has CDR1 WNHNN and CDR2 SYGVQD (reference sequence). This CDR3 has 15 residues. V gave up 7 bases and J gave up 5 bases; unmatched junction bases: 10. In DNA, the CDR3 is TGCGCCAGCACCCTGTTGACTAGCCGGACCGGGGAGCTGTTTTTT. As protein: CASTLLTSRTGELFF.

The rearrangement uses TRBV5-1 and TRBJ2-2, with 8 positions matching TRBD2. V shed 3 bases and J 5 bases; nucleotides not matched to a gene: 9. Germline V CDR1 and CDR2: SGHRS, YFSETQ. This CDR3 has 16 amino acids. The CDR3 is CASSWTLAGGTGELFF. For the CDR3, the DNA is TGCGCCAGCAGCTGGACCCTAGCGGGCGGGACCGGGGAGCTGTTTTTT.

The chain is built from TRBV6-1 and TRBJ2-3, with TRBD1 as a possible D gene (6 bases). V lost 5 bases to trimming and J lost 2 bases, with 14 bases between them. This CDR3 has 15 amino acids. CDR1 MNHNS and CDR2 SASEGT come from the germline V gene. This CDR3 is CASSPTTGTTDTQYF. Written as DNA, the CDR3 is TGTGCCAGCAGTCCCACGACAGGTACCACAGATACGCAGTATTTT.

The chain has TRBV18 and TRBJ2-3; 7 bases are shared with TRBD2. The CDR3 contains 18 residues. Germline V gives CDR1 KGHSH, CDR2 LQKENI. V shed 2 bases and J 0 bases; nucleotides not matched to a gene: 11. The CDR3 region is CASSPWGRLAASTDTQYF. The CDR3 DNA sequence: TGTGCCAGCTCACCATGGGGAAGGCTAGCGGCTAGCACAGATACGCAGTATTTT.

This clone was observed a few times. The rearrangement links TRBV2 to TRBJ1-3; D might be TRBD1 (5 bases). The CDR3 contains 15 residues. Germline V lookup: CDR1 SNHLY, CDR2 FYNNEI. V was cut by 6 bases and J by 0 bases, with 12 bases left in between. The CDR3 DNA is TGTGCCAGCAGGAGAGACAGTTTCTCTGGAAACACCATATATTTT. Amino acid sequence: CASRRDSFSGNTIYF.